This T cell receptor beta chain was profiled in a study of early T cells in non-severe SARS-CoV-2 infection. V shed 8 bases and J shed 1 base, with 17 bases lying between them. The CDR3 spans 15 residues. Germline assignment: CDR1 MNHEY and CDR2 SMNVEV (reference sequence). Each CDR3 protein is one row after TCRdb ran MiXCR on the 5' RACE reads. The sample carries 40,000 to 60,000 distinct CDR3 sequences, 12% recorded once. The material sequenced was whole blood. This sequence joins TRBV27 and TRBJ1-2; possible D gene TRBD1, 6 bases. This clonotype originated in an adult who was a healthcare worker with PCR-confirmed SARS-CoV-2 infection or an uninfected control (not recorded which). The CDR3 is CASRRQGTRNYGYTF. The CDR3 nucleotides read TGTGCCAGCCGCCGTCAGGGGACCCGTAACTATGGCTACACCTTC.